This T cell receptor beta chain was observed in a study of Ad26.COV2.S vaccination and SARS-CoV-2 variants. Method: immunoSEQ multiplex PCR; TCRdb's copy keeps in-frame clones and lacks some. The sample has roughly 510,000 clones, approximately 88% seen once. Treatment in this sample: 19 received Ad26.COV2.S at low or high dose, single or two shots; roughly five received placebo; per-sample allocation not given. The study sampled participants on day 63 after the first vaccine or placebo injection. Sequencing was performed on peripheral blood, taken in a trial of Ad26.COV2.S vaccine versus placebo. The source is a person between 18 and 65 years old who received the Ad26.COV2.S COVID-19 vaccine or a placebo.

Here the CDR3 DNA reads TGTGCCAGCAACTTATACAGGGGAAACGAAAAACTGTTTTTT. Protein: CASNLYRGNEKLFF. V usage is TRBV6-5 and J usage is TRBJ1-4; 7 bases are shared with TRBD1. The CDR3 has 14 residues. Germline trimming cut 7 bases from V and 8 bases from J; bases unmatched to any gene: 10. Germline CDR1 is MNHEY and CDR2 is SVGAGI.